This T cell receptor beta chain was sequenced during a study of CD8+ T cells in alopecia areata. The V segment lost 8 bases and the J segment 3 bases; nucleotides outside the gene matches: 5. This CDR3 is built from 13 residues. The germline V gene encodes CDR1 NNHNN and CDR2 SYGAGS (reference sequence). With respect to this clone: What it recognizes is unknown. Gene names denote mouse genes. The CDR3 extends 4 residues past the end of the read, so its final part is completed from the germline J gene.

Whole-study results and caveats: There were also resident alphabeta T cells of normal skin sequenced in scalp samples.

In each case, RNA was isolated and then reverse transcribed into cDNA as the sequencing template. Measured with immunoSEQ multiplex PCR; TCRdb has only the in-frame clones, and not every one. The sample is made up of 200,000 to 300,000 clones, none counted only once. Cell sorting was performed on pooled cutaneous lymph node cells with CD4, CD8alpha, NKG2D, NKG2ACE and other markers. J is TRBJ1-2 and V is TRBV13-2; 9 bases line up with TRBD1. Input material: CD4+ T cells sorted from a lymph node. This receptor was taken from a C3H/HeJ mouse with alopecia areata. Mouse strain MHC haplotype: H2-k. The CDR3 loop is CARRDRADSDYTF. CDR3 DNA, as far as it was read: TGTGCCAGGAGGGACAGGGCAGACTCC.